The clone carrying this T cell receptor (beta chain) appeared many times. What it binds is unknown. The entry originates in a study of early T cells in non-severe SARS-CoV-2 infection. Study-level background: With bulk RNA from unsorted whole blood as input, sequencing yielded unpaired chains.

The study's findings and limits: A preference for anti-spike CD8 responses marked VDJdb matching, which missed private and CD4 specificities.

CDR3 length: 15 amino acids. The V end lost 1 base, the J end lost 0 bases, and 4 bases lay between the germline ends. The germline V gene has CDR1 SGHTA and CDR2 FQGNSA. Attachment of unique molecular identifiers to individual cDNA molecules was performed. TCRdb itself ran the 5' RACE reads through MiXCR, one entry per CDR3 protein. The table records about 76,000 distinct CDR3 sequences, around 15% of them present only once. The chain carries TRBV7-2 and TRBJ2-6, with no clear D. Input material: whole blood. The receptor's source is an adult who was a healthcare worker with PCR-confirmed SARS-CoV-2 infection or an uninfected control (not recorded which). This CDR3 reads CASSLGGSGANVLTF. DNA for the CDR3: TGTGCCAGCAGCTTAGGAGGCTCTGGGGCCAACGTCCTGACTTTC.